This T cell receptor (beta chain) was sequenced in a study of cytomegalovirus exposure and HLA in healthy donors (dated by TCRdb to about 2017). Background on the whole study: An earlier analysis of a few hundred of the donors reported around 280 Gb of sequence data and 90 million to 120 million unique TCR beta sequences obtained from about 180 million T cells. An early release covering 550 to 650 HLA-typed donors comprised about 300 gigabases of sequencing data and around 80 million unique TCR sequences. An earlier analysis of approximately 580 of the donors used high-throughput TCR beta sequencing to judge whether each TCR beta V gene segment behaved as functional or pseudogenic. Among over 350 genotyped donors of the cohort, an average of approximately 230,000 unique TCR beta nucleotide sequences were sequenced per donor, approximately 20% of them non-productive. Donor age, sex, ethnicity and CMV serostatus were collected together with the repertoire data. To study patterns of TCR occurrence, a later analysis re-analyzed previously published TCR beta repertoires from around 670 donors and added high-resolution HLA genotyping. Every discovery cohort repertoire had been produced on one sequencing platform. The number of donors typed differed by locus, with roughly 620-630 for A, B, C, DRB1 and DQB1, around 500 for DQA1, nearly 610 for DPA1, and around 430 for DPB1. A separate validation cohort of 100 to 150 different subjects was used in addition to the roughly 720-subject first cohort. The later analysis used no new phenotypic data to find candidate immune exposures, relying instead on TCR beta sequences and their occurrence across donors. The study aimed to test whether cataloging public T cell receptors could reveal signatures of past pathogen exposure. Of the roughly 420 genotyped donors, more than 75% were placed in the genetic ancestry cluster associated with self-reported Caucasian donors. To predict cytomegalovirus infection status, the study brought together high-throughput TCR immunosequencing, statistical association of individual TCRs with disease status, and machine learning. HLA typing included class I and class II loci at four-digit resolution. About 5 DR-DQ haplotypes were handled as single units for association and clustering, since linkage in the cohort was strong. The T cell repertoires of some 670 subjects were profiled by immunosequencing and related to cytomegalovirus serostatus. In a later genetic analysis, genome-wide SNP genotypes for about 65% of the roughly 670 donors were used, and that subset was treated as a discovery cohort.

The cohort comprised 550 to 700 healthy bone marrow donors. At the time of sampling, all cohort members were nominally healthy, though unrecorded immune exposures were likely present. The donor tested CMV seronegative and was one of the 352 seronegative cohort members. Each donor provided a peripheral blood sample, and peripheral blood mononuclear cells were used for TCR beta sequencing. Genomic DNA was extracted from the blood cell samples with the Qiagen DNeasy Blood Extraction Kit. This clone has a handful of counts. It lacks a known antigen. Base qualities are not at hand, and no much larger clone is one base apart. The junction shows trimming of 4 bases on V and 1 base on J, plus 5 bases between the germline ends. From the cysteine through the phenylalanine, the CDR3 covers 13 amino acids. The read is trimmed to its CDR3 DNA, 39 bases read in frame from base 1. In the germline V gene, CDR1 corresponds to SGHDT and CDR2 to YYEEEE.

Beyond this particular receptor, the publication reports: Several of the top co-occurrence clusters appeared to be linked to parvovirus B19, influenza, CMV and Epstein-Barr virus, according to a later analysis. According to a later analysis, TCR association rates differed among HLA loci, with DRB1 alleles showing the most associated TCRs and HLA-C alleles showing the fewest. Some IMGT-functional V segments, including TRBV6-2 and TRBV6-3, could not be distinguished by the 87-base-pair reads and were therefore excluded. A further reported finding was that TCR beta sequences accurately predicted the HLA-A and HLA-B alleles for most subjects in the first cohort. According to the authors, the approach could potentially be generalized to other disease states and immunological phenotypes. In a later genetic analysis, fewer N-insertions in productive TCRs were reported among donors in an Asian-associated ancestry cluster than the roughly 710-donor mean. Linkage disequilibrium might explain the correlated functional status among segregating V segments, but an unknown experimental factor could not be ruled out. The classifier was reported to diagnose cytomegalovirus status with high specificity and sensitivity in both the original and validation cohorts. In the study, approximately 150 TCR beta chains were listed as associated with cytomegalovirus. In a later analysis, HLA-associated TCR beta chains were found to be more clonally expanded and to have lower generation probabilities than equally common non-associated chains. In vitro tests confirmed that a few of the cytomegalovirus-associated TCR beta chains recognize cytomegalovirus antigens. Most CMV-associated TCR beta chains appeared to be HLA-restricted in a later analysis, and the HLA associations seemed to be driven largely by CMV exposure. The cohort was sequenced for TCR beta chains only, and without alpha or paired-chain data the features that could be detected were limited. The presence/absence analyses assumed that sequencing depth was roughly uniform across donors, and that assumption may not be true. Assigning TCR associations to individual alleles was difficult when HLA alleles, especially DR and DQ, strongly co-occurred. A group of highly shared sequence variants was considered likely to be a technical artifact of the sequencing pipeline. HLA typing was unavailable for some donors at each locus, so association tests used only the typed subset. In a later genetic analysis, a missense DCLRE1C variant was associated with V-gene and J-gene trimming of TCR beta chains, and the association was replicated in an independent cohort. For the cohort, immune exposure information was limited to CMV serostatus. At a false discovery rate of 0.05, a later analysis linked some 18,000 TCR beta sequences to specific HLA alleles. An earlier analysis of approximately 590 of the donors showed that most TCR beta V segments appeared in productive rearrangements either about 87% or about 30% of the time, which broadly matched IMGT annotations. Most TCR sequences were observed very rarely across donors, whereas some public TCRs were present in many individuals. Roughly 15 rarely observed V segments, including chromosome 9 orphons, were excluded from the earlier analysis of some 590 of the donors because counts were too low.

The receptor library was made with the immunoSEQ multiplex PCR assay. The multiplex PCR relied on a mix of 60 forward primers for TCR Vbeta segments and 13 reverse primers for TCR Jbeta segments. The CDR3 region of rearranged TCR beta genes was amplified from genomic DNA by a multiplex PCR assay. The amplified TCR beta libraries were sequenced on the Illumina HiSeq System as 87-base-pair reads. Per the source publication's procedure: Across the 670 or so repertoires, a later analysis counted roughly 84 million unique TCR beta chains, roughly 11 million of which were shared by at least two donors. To remove PCR and sequencing errors, raw reads were error-corrected and collapsed into unique sequences using a nearest-neighbor algorithm that merged closely related sequences. Alignment of CDR3 sequences to IMGT reference sequences was used to assign V, D and J gene segments. For a sequence to be retained, a match of at least six nucleotides to both a V gene segment and a J gene segment was required. A rearrangement was called productive if the CDR3 had no stop codons and remained in frame with V and J, and every other rearrangement was called non-productive. Following IMGT convention, CDR3 was defined as the stretch from the second conserved V-encoded cysteine to the conserved J-encoded phenylalanine. Sequences without an unambiguous match to a single V gene segment were excluded from the earlier analysis of about 640 of the donors. In an earlier analysis of 587 of the donors, V segments were called functional above 56.7% productive rearrangements and were called segregating when the between-donor standard deviation exceeded 5%. A statistical classification framework was built to diagnose cytomegalovirus status from the catalog of TCR beta chain sequences. In a later analysis, V and J genes were assigned by comparing TCR nucleotide sequences against IMGT/GENE-DB human TR gene sequences. In a later analysis, CDR3 sequences and most-parsimonious VDJ recombination scenarios were assigned using the TCRdist pipeline. In a later analysis, each TCR beta chain was defined by its CDR3 amino acid sequence together with its V-gene family, and reads lacking a unique V-gene family were excluded. In a later analysis, 500 to 700 highly shared, low-generation-probability nucleotide sequences were removed to address suspected cross-contamination and a sequencing artifact. A later analysis calculated a clonal expansion index for each public chain from normalized within-repertoire ranks of inferred template counts. In a later analysis, generation probabilities were computed using a VDJ recombination model fitted to out-of-frame rearrangements, and the results were checked against IGoR. In a later analysis, TCR-TCR, TCR-HLA and TCR-CMV co-occurrence was scored with hypergeometric tests, and a repertoire-size bias correction was applied to TCR pairs. False discovery rates were estimated in a later analysis by permuting HLA or CMV assignments 20 times. In a later analysis, co-occurring TCRs were grouped using DBSCAN, and TCRdist sequence similarity was added for clustering within HLA-allele-positive subsets. For co-occurrence clustering, repertoires with fewer than 30,000 or more than 120,000 public chains were excluded, along with four or five repertoires with anomalous nucleotide sharing. TCRdb obtained this table from immuneACCESS and retained in-frame rearrangements with V and J assigned. These tables miss some clones; where compared with another copy, unresolved V genes account for less than half of the shortfall, and the remainder is unexplained. D and trimming come from the DNA, and the V and J calls and clone size come from that table. A total of over 150,000 clones appear in this sample, about 71% of them only once. The ten largest clones take up approximately 2.8% of the sample.

The receptor was isolated from a woman in her twenties or thirties in good health and CMV-seronegative. The chain links TRBV5-6 with TRBJ2-2; no D gene is confidently identified. Sequenced: PBMCs. For the CDR3, the sequence is CASSLGNTGELFF. Read as DNA, the sequence is TGTGCCAGCAGCCTCGGGAACACCGGGGAGCTGTTTTTT.